The 24 T cell receptor beta chains below come from one sample, sequenced in a study of blood T cell repertoires in COVID-19. Assay used: immunoSEQ multiplex PCR; TCRdb lists only in-frame clones, some missing. The table records around 260,000 clones, more than 85% of them present only once. Sequencing was done on a sample of peripheral blood. The receptors derive from a woman aged 55-70 years with COVID-19, enrolled during active disease.

The rearrangement links TRBV14 to TRBJ2-2, with TRBD1 as a possible D gene (6 bases). Germline values: CDR1 SGHDN, CDR2 FVKESK. The CDR3 contains 16 residues. V dropped 0 bases and J dropped 3 bases, with 11 bases sitting between them. CDR3 bases: TGTGCCAGCAGCCAAGAGACAGGAGTTTACACCGGGGAGCTGTTTTTT. Residues: CASSQETGVYTGELFF.

This clone was seen once. The V call is TRBV19, the J call TRBJ1-5, with a tentative D call TRBD1 (6 bases). V was trimmed by 6 bases and J by 0 bases, leaving 15 bases between them. Germline V lookup: CDR1 LNHDA, CDR2 SQIVND (reference sequence). The CDR3 is made up of 16 amino acids. For the CDR3, the DNA is TGTGCCAGTAGGATAACAGGGAGATATAGCAATCAGCCCCAGCATTTT. Protein: CASRITGRYSNQPQHF.

This sequence joins TRBV6-2 or TRBV6-3 and TRBJ2-3; tentatively, D is TRBD1 (7 bases). This CDR3 contains 15 residues. The germline V gene has CDR1 MNHEY and CDR2 SVGEGT. The V end was cut by 6 bases, the J end by 8 bases, with 21 bases between. CDR3 region: CASSQRGPKEGTQYF. As DNA, the CDR3 is TGTGCCAGCAGCCAGAGGGGGCCAAAGGAGGGTACGCAGTATTTT.

The chain is built from TRBV15 and TRBJ2-6, with TRBD1 matching over 8 bases. The germline CDR1 and CDR2 sequences are LNHNV and YYDKDF (reference sequence). This CDR3 region has 16 residues. Trimming removed 4 bases from V and 3 bases from J; junction bases left unmatched: 5. The CDR3 loop is CATSMRQGFGANVLTF. CDR3 nucleotide sequence: TGTGCCACCAGCATGAGACAGGGGTTTGGGGCCAACGTCCTGACTTTC.

The V call is TRBV7-2, the J call TRBJ2-7; possibly TRBD2 for D (5 bases). Germline-derived CDR1 and CDR2 are SGHTA and FQGNSA. Trimming took 5 bases from V and 3 from J, leaving 14 bases between them. CDR3 length equals 14 residues. This CDR3 reads CASSPRTRLYEQYF. CDR3 bases: TGTGCCAGCAGCCCCCGGACTCGCCTCTACGAGCAGTACTTC.

V gene TRBV11-3 combines with J gene TRBJ2-3, with TRBD2 matching 8 bases. Germline trimming cut 4 bases from V and 4 bases from J; bases unmatched to any gene: 13. CDR1 is SGHNT, CDR2 YENEEA, per germline. This CDR3 is built from 17 residues. The CDR3 loop is CASSSSRASGLSDTQYF. CDR3 nucleotides: TGTGCCAGCAGCTCCAGCAGGGCTAGCGGGTTGTCAGATACGCAGTATTTT.

The chain has TRBV12-3 or TRBV12-4 and TRBJ1-1; D perhaps matches TRBD1 (5 bases). This CDR3 comprises 11 residues. The germline V and J ends were trimmed by 6 bases and 11 bases, with 13 bases remaining between them. The CDR3 loop reads CASRKTVMAFF. DNA of the CDR3: TGTGCCAGCAGAAAGACAGTGATGGCTTTCTTT.

V and J are TRBV30 and TRBJ1-5; TRBD1 might be the D (6 bases). V was pared by 2 bases and J by 0 bases, with 8 bases between. Germline lookup yields CDR1 GTSNPN and CDR2 SVGIG (reference sequence). This CDR3 has 14 residues. This CDR3 is CAWSRGSSNQPQHF. The CDR3 DNA reads as TGTGCCTGGAGTAGGGGGTCTAGCAATCAGCCCCAGCATTTT.

The chain employs TRBV10-2 and TRBJ1-2; D is undetermined. CDR3 length equals 12 residues. V shed 10 bases and J shed 1 base, with 10 bases lying between them. CDR1 is WSHSY and CDR2 is SAAADI in the germline V gene. The CDR3 spells CATREVNYGYTF. For the CDR3, the DNA is TGCGCCACACGGGAAGTTAACTATGGCTACACCTTC.

This clone came up a few times. This chain connects TRBV21-1 to TRBJ1-2; TRBD1 was called by the table and not checked on the DNA. TRBV21-1 is classified as a pseudogene. The CDR3 runs to 17 residues. Here the CDR3 DNA reads TGTGCCAGCAGCAAAGATCATTTTGGTAGGGGGTACTATGGCTACACCTTC. The encoded protein is CASSKDHFGRGYYGYTF.

The J gene is TRBJ2-7, the V gene TRBV6-5; 8 bases fit TRBD1. V was pared by 2 bases and J by 5 bases, with 5 bases of the junction left unmatched. The germline V gene encodes CDR1 MNHEY and CDR2 SVGAGI. This CDR3 region has 14 residues. This CDR3 reads CASSYGQGRDEQYF. The CDR3 nucleotides read TGTGCCAGCAGTTACGGACAGGGTAGGGACGAGCAGTACTTC.

Only a few counts were recorded for this clone. The identical CDR3 is also encoded by other nucleotide sequences in the sample. The chain recombines TRBV18 with TRBJ1-5; D remains unclear. This CDR3 spans 15 amino acids. V lost 0 bases and J lost 1, with 7 bases in between. Germline V gene sequence: CDR1 KGHSH, CDR2 LQKENI. CDR3 coding DNA: TGTGCCAGCTCACCACCGGGAGGGAGCAATCAGCCCCAGCATTTT. Amino acid sequence: CASSPPGGSNQPQHF.

The chain recombines TRBV24-1 with TRBJ1-2, with TRBD1 identical over 10 bases. V dropped 7 bases and J dropped 3; count of bases not matched to a gene: 4. CDR1 and CDR2 (germline): KGHDR, SFDVKD. This CDR3 has 14 amino acids. In nucleotides, the CDR3 is TGTGCCACCAGGGGGACAGGGGAAGACTATGGCTACACCTTC. Protein: CATRGTGEDYGYTF.

The chain carries TRBV6-5 and TRBJ2-5; a weak D match, TRBD1 (5 bases). This CDR3 has 16 amino acids. Germline-derived CDR1 and CDR2 are MNHEY and SVGAGI. Deletions cut 0 bases from V and 5 bases from J, with 16 bases between. In DNA form, the CDR3 reads TGTGCCAGCAGTTACTCGATTCGTTCAGGGATGGAGACCCAGTACTTC. Translated: CASSYSIRSGMETQYF.

J is TRBJ1-6 and V is TRBV5-5; D not resolved. The CDR3 sequence is 15 residues long. From germline, CDR1 is SGHKS and CDR2 YYEKEE (reference sequence). Between the trimmed V and J ends, which lost 0 bases and 6 bases, there was a span of 10 bases. The CDR3 region has the DNA TGTGCCAGCAGCTTGGGGCGGGTCGGTAATTCACCCCTCCACTTT. As protein: CASSLGRVGNSPLHF.

This clone was seen once. The chain has TRBV10-3 and TRBJ1-2, with D perhaps matching TRBD1 (5 bases). The CDR3 length is 13 residues. The germline V gene has CDR1 ENHRY and CDR2 SYGVKD. V was cut by 9 bases and J by 4 bases, with 15 bases left in between. The CDR3 coding sequence is TGTGCCATAAGCACAGGAGAAGGCTATGGCTACACCTTC. This codes for CAISTGEGYGYTF.

The rearrangement joins TRBV28 to TRBJ2-5, with D perhaps matching TRBD1 (5 bases). The CDR3 has 13 amino acids. The V end was cut by 2 bases, the J end by 7 bases, with 11 bases between. Germline CDR1 reads MDHEN; CDR2 reads SYDVKM. The CDR3 nucleotides are TGTGCCAGCAGTTTAAGCCAAAGGGGGACCCAGTACTTC. This codes for CASSLSQRGTQYF.

The chain joins TRBV7-9 to TRBJ2-2, with a tentative D call TRBD1 (6 bases). The CDR3 totals 14 residues. Trimming left V 7 bases short and J 6 bases short, with 15 bases between. CDR1 SEHNR and CDR2 FQNEAQ come from the germline V gene (reference sequence). The chain's CDR3 is CASNGGSLAGELFF. For the CDR3, the DNA is TGTGCCAGCAATGGGGGCTCCCTAGCCGGGGAGCTGTTTTTT.

The chain recombines TRBV9 with TRBJ2-5; 11 bases agree with TRBD2. CDR3 size: 18 residues. V lost 4 bases, J lost 5 bases, and 16 bases stayed unmatched. Germline assignment: CDR1 SGDLS and CDR2 YYNGEE. The CDR3 nucleotides read TGTGCCAGCAGCCCGGGAAGACTAGCGGGGAGAGTGGGTGAGACCCAGTACTTC. This codes for CASSPGRLAGRVGETQYF. Full variable domain (rest looked up from reference TRBV9 and TRBJ2-5): DSGVTQTPKHLITATGQRVTLRCSPRSGDLSVYWYQQSLDQGLQFLIQYYNGEERAKGNILERFSAQQFPDLHSELNLSSLELGDSALYFCASSPGRLAGRVGETQYFGPGTRLLVL.

The J gene is TRBJ2-1, the V gene TRBV23-1; D might be TRBD2 (5 bases). TRBV23-1 falls under the ORF class, with uncertain function. Trimming pared 6 bases from V and 5 bases from J, leaving 11 bases between. CDR3 length equals 13 residues. CDR3 sequence reads: CASRRSGDNEQFF. The CDR3, as DNA: TGCGCCAGCAGACGCTCCGGGGACAATGAGCAGTTCTTC.

The gene calls are TRBV7-2 and TRBJ2-2, with TRBD2 matching 7 bases. Germline trimming cut 9 bases from V and 6 bases from J; bases unmatched to any gene: 7. The length of the CDR3 is 13 residues. Looked up from germline, CDR1 is SGHTA and CDR2 is FQGNSA. The CDR3 DNA reads TGTGCCAGGGGGGGGTCAGGGCCCGGGGAGCTGTTTTTT. Translation: CARGGSGPGELFF.

This chain connects TRBV4-1 to TRBJ2-4, with 15 nucleotides matching TRBD2. CDR1 is MGHRA, CDR2 YSYEKL, per germline. CDR3 length: 19 amino acids. The V segment lost 0 bases and the J segment 1 base; nucleotides outside the gene matches: 4. The CDR3 DNA sequence: TGCGCCAGCAGCCAAGAAGGAGGGACTAGCGGGAGGGCCAAAAACATTCAGTACTTC. It is translated as CASSQEGGTSGRAKNIQYF.

This clone was seen once. The gene calls are TRBV4-2 and TRBJ1-4, with TRBD1 matching 9 bases. The germline gives CDR1 LGHNA, CDR2 YNFKEQ. This CDR3 is built from 15 residues. V lost 1 base, J lost 5 bases, and 2 bases stayed unmatched. CDR3 in DNA: TGTGCCAGCAGCCAAGTTGGGACAGGGAATGAAAAACTGTTTTTT. It specifies CASSQVGTGNEKLFF.

CDR3: CASSFEFDNEQFF. For the CDR3, the DNA is TGTGCCAGCAGCTTTGAGTTCGACAATGAGCAGTTCTTC. The chain uses TRBV7-9 and TRBJ2-1; no definite D call. The CDR3 length is 13 residues. V was pared by 3 bases and J by 5 bases, with 8 bases between. Germline-derived CDR1 and CDR2 are SEHNR and FQNEAQ (reference sequence).